The TCR beta chain under discussion was sequenced for a study of CD8 T cells in ankylosing spondylitis. Study-wide results and caveats: Matched ankylosing spondylitis synovial fluid reportedly showed significant enrichment of disease-linked clones. The study identified a TCR beta motif of roughly eight highly homologous variants that appeared characteristic of ankylosing spondylitis blood.

TCRdb used MiXCR to reprocess the 5' RACE reads, holding one entry per CDR3 protein. Of hundreds of thousands of distinct CDR3 sequences in the sample, roughly an eighth were seen once. The CDR3 sequence is 19 residues long. Germline CDR1 is KGHDR and CDR2 is SFDVKD. Trimming removed 6 bases from V and 3 bases from J; junction bases left unmatched: 22. This clonotype was detected only a few times. The antigen is not known. The rearrangement uses TRBV24-1 and TRBJ2-7; 7 nucleotides agree with TRBD1. This clonotype was sampled from a male donor with ankylosing spondylitis. The sample comprised blood, either unsorted or a sorted T cell fraction (not recorded which). Written as DNA, the CDR3 is TGTGCCACCAGTCGTGTTTTTATTCCGCCGCGACAGGGAGACTACGAGCAGTACTTC. Translating it yields CATSRVFIPPRQGDYEQYF.